The sequence of this TCR beta chain was determined in a study of CD8 T cells in Susac syndrome. Turning to this clonotype: Its antigen is unknown.

Study outcomes and limitations: The study's TCR sequencing and HLA analysis drew on a certain number of individuals. That number was acknowledged as relatively small.

The study sequenced TCR beta in blood CD8+ and CD4+ T cells. The CD8+ and CD4+ T cells were negatively isolated, with the TEMRA cells enriched by FACS. Reverse transcription of roughly 0.45 to 1 ug RNA was performed with random hexamers. Across 54 Vbeta and 13 Jbeta, TCR beta CDR3 was amplified with immunoSEQ multiplex PCR. TCRdb re-called the immunoSEQ multiplex PCR reads through MiXCR, storing one row per CDR3 protein. The table lists a few hundred thousand distinct CDR3 sequences, nearly 97% of them singletons, with 0.08% to 0.095% in the top ten. The source is a human donor with multiple sclerosis. Sequenced: CD4+ T cells from PBMCs.

CDR3 amino acids: CASSQDVGQGRAFF. Written as DNA, the CDR3 is TGTGCCAGCAGCCAAGATGTTGGACAGGGCCGTGCTTTCTTT. The chain combines TRBV3-1 with TRBJ1-1, with 8 bases that match TRBD1. Per the germline V gene, CDR1 is LGHDT and CDR2 is YNNKEL (reference sequence). The CDR3 runs to 14 residues. After removal of 0 bases from V and 11 bases from J, the junction contained 8 bases not matched to a gene.